These T cell receptor beta chains were read from a single sample in a study of PD-L1 blockade in urothelial cancer. Sequencing used immunoSEQ multiplex PCR; TCRdb keeps in-frame clones, though not all of them. The sample has about 52,000 clones, more than 75% seen once. The specimen comprised PBMCs, sampled around atezolizumab (anti-PD-L1) treatment. The receptors shown here come from a man between 50 and 59 years old with urothelial cancer. CDR3s include the opening cysteine and the closing phenylalanine or tryptophan.

>TRBJ1-1|TRBV29-1
CSATGGDGTEAFF
>TRBJ2-7|TRBV25-1
CASSAGSGTGASYEQYF
>TRBJ2-7|TRBV5-1
CASSVGGLSSYEQYF
>TRBJ2-2|TRBV6-5
CASRSRGSGELFF
>TRBJ2-7|TRBV5-1
CASGKTGTGGGYEQYF
>TRBJ1-4|TRBV7-9
CASRQGATSTNEKLFF
>TRBJ2-2|TRBV29-1
CSGIIAGGPGGELFF
>TRBJ2-7|TRBV10-3
CAISPDRTYEQYF
>TRBJ2-3|TRBV5-1
CASSSGSSADTQYF
>TRBJ1-2|TRBV14
CASSQDRGGLYTF
>NA|TRBV10-3
CAISDAPFGGAYEQYF
>TRBJ2-7|TRBV6-1
CASSLGQGTHEQYF
>TRBJ2-7|TRBV18
CASSPQAGDEQYF
>TRBJ2-7|TRBV11-3
CASSPSGAHRIEQYF
>TRBJ1-1|TRBV18
CASSSIQVTEAFF
>TRBJ1-6|TRBV30
CAWSVQGARNSPLHF
>TRBJ2-1|TRBV7-9
CASSASAGWQFF
>TRBJ2-5|TRBV11-2
CASSFGAGGETQYF
>TRBJ2-7|TRBV30
CAWSVRRGNGEQYF
>TRBJ2-4|TRBV28
CASSRGGAVAKNIQYF